This T cell receptor beta chain was sequenced in a study of persistence of HIV-infected CD4 T cells. As for the study in general: Anti-CD3/anti-CD28 beads activated more cells than antigen stimulation did.

This CDR3 contains 15 residues. CDR1 is MNHEY and CDR2 is SMNVEV in the germline V gene (reference sequence). V shed 6 bases and J 4 bases; nucleotides not matched to a gene: 9. The libraries were made with immunoSEQ version 4 in survey mode. Measured with immunoSEQ multiplex PCR; TCRdb has only the in-frame clones, and not every one. Of some 41,000 clones listed, 87% are singletons. With respect to this clone: Its specificity is not known.

Nonspecific anti-CD3/anti-CD28 bead stimulation represents the broad CD4+ T cell repertoire. CD4+ T cells upregulating both CD40 ligand and CD69 were sorted as responding cells. This specimen was CD4+ T cells sorted from PBMCs after approximately 19-hour stimulation, taken from a patient who received antiretroviral therapy. The origin of this receptor is an adult man with HIV who was CMV-seropositive. V and J are TRBV27 and TRBJ2-1, with 7 bases fitting TRBD2. The CDR3 DNA is TGTGCCAGCAGCAAGAGCCGCGGGAGTTACAATGAGCAGTTCTTC. It specifies CASSKSRGSYNEQFF.